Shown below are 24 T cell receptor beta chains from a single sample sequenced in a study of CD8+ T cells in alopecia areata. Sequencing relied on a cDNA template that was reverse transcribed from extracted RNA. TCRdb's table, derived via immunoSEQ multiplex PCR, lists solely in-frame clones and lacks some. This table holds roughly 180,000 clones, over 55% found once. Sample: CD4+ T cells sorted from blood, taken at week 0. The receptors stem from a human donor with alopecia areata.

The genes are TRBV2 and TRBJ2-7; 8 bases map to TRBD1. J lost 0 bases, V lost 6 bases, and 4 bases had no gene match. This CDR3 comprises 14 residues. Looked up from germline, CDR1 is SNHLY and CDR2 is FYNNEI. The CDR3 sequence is CASRPTGASYEQYF. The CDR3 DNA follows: TGTGCCAGCAGACCGACAGGGGCCTCCTACGAGCAGTACTTC.

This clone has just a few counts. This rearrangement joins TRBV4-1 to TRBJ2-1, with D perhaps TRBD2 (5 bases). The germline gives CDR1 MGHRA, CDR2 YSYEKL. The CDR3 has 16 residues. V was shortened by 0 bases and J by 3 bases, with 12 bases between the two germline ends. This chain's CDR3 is CASSQEVSGYYNEQFF. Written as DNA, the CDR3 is TGCGCCAGCAGCCAAGAGGTCAGCGGCTACTACAATGAGCAGTTCTTC.

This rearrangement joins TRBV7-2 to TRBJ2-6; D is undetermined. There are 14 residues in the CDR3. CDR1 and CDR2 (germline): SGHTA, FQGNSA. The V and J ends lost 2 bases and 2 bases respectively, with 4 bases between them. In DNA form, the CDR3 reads TGTGCCAGCAGCTTACTTACTGGGGCCAACGTCCTGACTTTC. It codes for CASSLLTGANVLTF.

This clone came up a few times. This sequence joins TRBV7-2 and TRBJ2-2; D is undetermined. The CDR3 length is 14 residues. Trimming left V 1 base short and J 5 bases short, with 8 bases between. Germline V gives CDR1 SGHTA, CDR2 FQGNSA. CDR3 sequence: CASSLGIFTGELFF. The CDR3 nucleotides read TGTGCCAGCAGCTTAGGGATATTTACCGGGGAGCTGTTTTTT. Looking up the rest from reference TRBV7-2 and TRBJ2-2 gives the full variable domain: GAGVSQSPSNKVTEKGKDVELRCDPISGHTALYWYRQSLGQGLEFLIYFQGNSAPDKSGLPSDRFSAERTGGSVSTLTIQRTQQEDSAVYLCASSLGIFTGELFFGEGSRLTVL.

The CDR3 here is CASSGTSVGHEQYF. The CDR3 DNA is TGTGCCAGCAGCGGGACTTCGGTAGGCCACGAGCAGTACTTC. The rearrangement links TRBV9 to TRBJ2-7, with TRBD2 as a possible D gene (5 bases). V lost 3 bases, J lost 5 bases, and 15 bases lay in between. CDR3 length equals 14 residues. CDR1 is SGDLS and CDR2 is YYNGEE in the germline V gene. Looking up the rest from reference TRBV9 and TRBJ2-7 gives the full variable domain: DSGVTQTPKHLITATGQRVTLRCSPRSGDLSVYWYQQSLDQGLQFLIQYYNGEERAKGNILERFSAQQFPDLHSELNLSSLELGDSALYFCASSGTSVGHEQYFGPGTRLTVT.

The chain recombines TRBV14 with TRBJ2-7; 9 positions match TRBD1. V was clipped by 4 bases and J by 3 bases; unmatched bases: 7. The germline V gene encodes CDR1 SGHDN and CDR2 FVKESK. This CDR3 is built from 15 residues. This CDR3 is CASSPRDRVGYEQYF. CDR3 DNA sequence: TGTGCCAGCAGCCCCCGGGACAGGGTTGGCTACGAGCAGTACTTC.

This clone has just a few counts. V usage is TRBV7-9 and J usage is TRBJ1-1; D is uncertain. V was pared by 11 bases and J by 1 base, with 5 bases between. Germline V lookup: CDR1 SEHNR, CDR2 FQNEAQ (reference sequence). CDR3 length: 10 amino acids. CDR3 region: CALRNTEAFF. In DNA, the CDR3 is TGTGCCCTTAGGAACACTGAAGCTTTCTTT.

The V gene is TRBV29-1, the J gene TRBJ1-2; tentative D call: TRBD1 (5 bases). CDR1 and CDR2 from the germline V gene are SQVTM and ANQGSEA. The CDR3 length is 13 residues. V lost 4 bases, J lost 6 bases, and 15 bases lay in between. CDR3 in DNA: TGCAGCGTTGTCCTCAGGGAGGTGAATGGCTACACCTTC. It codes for CSVVLREVNGYTF.

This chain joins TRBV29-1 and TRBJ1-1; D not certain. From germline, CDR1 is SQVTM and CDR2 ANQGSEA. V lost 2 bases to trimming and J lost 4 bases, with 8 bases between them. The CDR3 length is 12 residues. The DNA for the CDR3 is TGCAGCGTTGAAACTACGTTCACTGAAGCTTTCTTT. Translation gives CSVETTFTEAFF.

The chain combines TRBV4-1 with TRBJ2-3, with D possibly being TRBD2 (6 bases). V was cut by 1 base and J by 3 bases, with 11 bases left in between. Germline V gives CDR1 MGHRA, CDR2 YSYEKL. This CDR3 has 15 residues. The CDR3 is CASSQGGEMTDTQYF. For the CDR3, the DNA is TGCGCCAGCAGCCAAGGCGGGGAGATGACAGATACGCAGTATTTT.

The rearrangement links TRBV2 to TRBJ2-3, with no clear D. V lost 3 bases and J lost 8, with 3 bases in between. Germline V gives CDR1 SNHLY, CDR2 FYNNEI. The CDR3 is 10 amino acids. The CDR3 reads CASSDGTQYF. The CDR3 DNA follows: TGTGCCAGCAGTGATGGTACGCAGTATTTT.

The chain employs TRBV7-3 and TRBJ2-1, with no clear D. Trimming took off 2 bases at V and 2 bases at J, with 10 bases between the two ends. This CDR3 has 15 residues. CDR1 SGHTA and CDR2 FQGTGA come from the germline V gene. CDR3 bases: TGTGCCAGCAGCTTACTCCCCTCAGCCTACAATGAGCAGTTCTTC. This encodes CASSLLPSAYNEQFF.

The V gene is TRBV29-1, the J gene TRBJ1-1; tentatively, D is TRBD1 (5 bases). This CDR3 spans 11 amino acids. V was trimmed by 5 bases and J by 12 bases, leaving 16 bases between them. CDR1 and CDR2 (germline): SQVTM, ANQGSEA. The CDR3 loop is CSVRRQGGSFF. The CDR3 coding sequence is TGCAGCGTTCGAAGGCAGGGTGGGTCTTTCTTT.

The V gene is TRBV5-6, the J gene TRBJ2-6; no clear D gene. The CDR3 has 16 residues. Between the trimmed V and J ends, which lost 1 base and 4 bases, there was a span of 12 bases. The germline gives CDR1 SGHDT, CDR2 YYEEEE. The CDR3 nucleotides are TGTGCCAGCAGCTTGTTTTCGGGCGCCGGGGCCAACGTCCTGACTTTC. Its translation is CASSLFSGAGANVLTF.

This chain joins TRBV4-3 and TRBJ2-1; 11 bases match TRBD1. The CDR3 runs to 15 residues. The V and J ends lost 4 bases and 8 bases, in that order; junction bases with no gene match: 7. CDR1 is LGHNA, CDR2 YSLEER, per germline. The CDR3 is CASSLRDRGSDEQFF. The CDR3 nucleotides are TGCGCCAGCAGCCTTCGGGACAGGGGGTCGGATGAGCAGTTCTTC.

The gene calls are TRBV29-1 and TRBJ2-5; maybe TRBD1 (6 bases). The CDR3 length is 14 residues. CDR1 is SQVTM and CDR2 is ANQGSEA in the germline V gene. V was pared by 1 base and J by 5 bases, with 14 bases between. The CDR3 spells CSVEVYRASETQYF. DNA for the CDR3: TGCAGCGTTGAAGTTTACAGGGCGAGTGAGACCCAGTACTTC.

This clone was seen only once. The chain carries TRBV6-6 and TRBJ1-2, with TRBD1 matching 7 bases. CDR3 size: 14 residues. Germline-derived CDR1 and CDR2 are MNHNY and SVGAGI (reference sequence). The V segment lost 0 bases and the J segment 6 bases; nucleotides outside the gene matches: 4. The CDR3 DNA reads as TGTGCCAGCAGTTACTCGGCAGGGGGTAATGGCTACACCTTC. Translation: CASSYSAGGNGYTF.

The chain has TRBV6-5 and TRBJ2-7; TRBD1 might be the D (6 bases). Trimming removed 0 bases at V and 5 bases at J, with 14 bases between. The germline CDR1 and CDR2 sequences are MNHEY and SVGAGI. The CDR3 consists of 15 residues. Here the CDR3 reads CASSYSTHRDHEQYF. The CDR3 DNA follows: TGTGCCAGCAGTTACTCGACTCACAGGGATCACGAGCAGTACTTC.

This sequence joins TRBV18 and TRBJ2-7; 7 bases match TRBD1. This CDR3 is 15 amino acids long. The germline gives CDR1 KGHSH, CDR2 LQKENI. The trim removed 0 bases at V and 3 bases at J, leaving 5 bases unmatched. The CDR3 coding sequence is TGTGCCAGCTCACCACCGACAGGGCGTCGCTACGAGCAGTACTTC. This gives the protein CASSPPTGRRYEQYF.

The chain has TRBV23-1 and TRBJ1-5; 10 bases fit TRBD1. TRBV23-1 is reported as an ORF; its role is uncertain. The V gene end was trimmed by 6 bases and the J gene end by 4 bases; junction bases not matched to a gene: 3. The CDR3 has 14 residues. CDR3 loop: CASRQDRGNQPQHF. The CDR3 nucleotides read TGCGCCAGCAGACAGGACAGGGGGAATCAGCCCCAGCATTTT.

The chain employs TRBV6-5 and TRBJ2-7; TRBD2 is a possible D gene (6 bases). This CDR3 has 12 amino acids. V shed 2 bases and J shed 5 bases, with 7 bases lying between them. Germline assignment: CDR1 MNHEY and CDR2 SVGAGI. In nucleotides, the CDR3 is TGTGCCAGCAGTTACGGAGGGAACGAGCAGTACTTC. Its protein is CASSYGGNEQYF.

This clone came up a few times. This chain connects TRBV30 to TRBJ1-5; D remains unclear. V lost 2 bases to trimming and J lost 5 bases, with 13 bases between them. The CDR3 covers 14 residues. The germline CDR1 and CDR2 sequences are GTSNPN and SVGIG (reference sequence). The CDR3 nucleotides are TGTGCCTGGAGTCATGACAACTCCGATCAGCCCCAGCATTTT. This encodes CAWSHDNSDQPQHF.

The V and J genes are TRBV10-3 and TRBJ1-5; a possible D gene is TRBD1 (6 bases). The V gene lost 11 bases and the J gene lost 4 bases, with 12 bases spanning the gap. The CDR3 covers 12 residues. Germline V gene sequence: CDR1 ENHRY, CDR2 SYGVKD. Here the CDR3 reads CAAGHPNQPQHF. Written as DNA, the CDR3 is TGTGCCGCGGGACACCCAAATCAGCCCCAGCATTTT.

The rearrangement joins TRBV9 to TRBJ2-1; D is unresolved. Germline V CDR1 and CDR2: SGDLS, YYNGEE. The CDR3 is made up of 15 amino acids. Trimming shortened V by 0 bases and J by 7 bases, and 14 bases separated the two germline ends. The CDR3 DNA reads TGTGCCAGCAGCGTAGGGGCTAGTTTAGGGAATGAGCAGTTCTTC. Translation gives CASSVGASLGNEQFF.